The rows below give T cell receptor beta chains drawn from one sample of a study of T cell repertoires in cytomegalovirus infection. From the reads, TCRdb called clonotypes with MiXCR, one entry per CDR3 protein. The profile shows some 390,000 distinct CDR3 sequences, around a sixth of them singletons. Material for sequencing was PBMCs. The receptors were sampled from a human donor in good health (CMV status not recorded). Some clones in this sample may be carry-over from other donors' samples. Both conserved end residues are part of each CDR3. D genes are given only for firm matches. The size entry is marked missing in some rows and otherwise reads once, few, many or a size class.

CDR3: CASSLAEGYEQYF
DNA: TGTGCCAGCAGCTTAGCTGAGGGCTACGAGCAGTACTTC
size: many
J: TRBJ2-7
V: TRBV7-2
D: NA

CDR3: CATERTGAYEQYF
DNA: TGTGCCACCGAAAGAACAGGGGCCTACGAGCAGTACTTC
size: many
J: TRBJ2-7
V: TRBV7-9
D: TRBD1

CDR3: CATSRPGQGVSNEKLFF
DNA: TGTGCCACCAGCAGACCGGGACAGGGGGTCTCTAATGAAAAACTGTTTTTT
size: NA
J: TRBJ1-4
V: TRBV15
D: TRBD1

CDR3: CASSLAWTSVQETQYF
DNA: TGCGCCAGCAGCTTGGCCTGGACTAGTGTTCAAGAGACCCAGTACTTC
size: few
J: TRBJ2-5
V: TRBV5-1
D: TRBD2

CDR3: CASSLGLTRSNEQFF
DNA: TGTGCCAGCAGTTTAGGGCTAACGAGAAGCAATGAGCAGTTCTTC
size: NA
J: TRBJ2-1
V: TRBV12-3/TRBV12-4
D: NA

CDR3: CASSYMSLAAVNF
DNA: TGTGCCAGCAGTTACATGAGTCTAGCGGCCGTGAACTTC
size: few
J: TRBJ2-1
V: TRBV6-2/TRBV6-3
D: TRBD2

CDR3: CSARAPQGADYGYTF
DNA: TGCAGTGCTAGAGCCCCACAGGGGGCGGACTATGGCTACACCTTC
size: NA
J: TRBJ1-2
V: TRBV20-1
D: TRBD1

CDR3: CASSFLGPYEQYF
DNA: TGTGCCAGCAGTTTTCTGGGGCCCTACGAGCAGTACTTC
size: few
J: TRBJ2-7
V: TRBV27
D: NA

CDR3: CASSSIGTDTQYF
DNA: TGTGCCAGCAGTTCGATAGGCACAGATACGCAGTATTTT
size: NA
J: TRBJ2-3
V: TRBV12-3/TRBV12-4
D: NA

CDR3: CSVARGESYNEQFF
DNA: TGCAGCGTTGCTCGCGGGGAATCCTACAATGAGCAGTTCTTC
size: NA
J: TRBJ2-1
V: TRBV29-1
D: NA

CDR3: CASSLDRSEGDAQYF
DNA: TGTGCCAGCAGCTTAGATCGGTCCGAGGGAGACGCGCAGTACTTC
size: NA
J: TRBJ2-7
V: TRBV11-2
D: NA

CDR3: CSARQGETQYF
DNA: TGCAGTGCTAGACAGGGAGAGACCCAGTACTTC
size: NA
J: TRBJ2-5
V: TRBV20-1
D: NA

CDR3: CASSFPTGDAIDEAFF
DNA: TGTGCCAGCAGCTTCCCCACAGGGGACGCTATAGATGAAGCTTTCTTT
size: many
J: TRBJ1-1
V: TRBV7-9
D: TRBD1

CDR3: CASSIDGLWGRSTEAFF
DNA: TGTGCCAGTAGTATAGATGGTTTGTGGGGTAGGAGCACTGAAGCTTTCTTT
size: few
J: TRBJ1-1
V: TRBV19
D: NA

CDR3: CASSPAPVGDKNNEQFF
DNA: TGTGCCAGCAGCCCTGCCCCGGTCGGGGACAAAAACAATGAGCAGTTCTTC
size: few
J: TRBJ2-1
V: TRBV7-8
D: NA

CDR3: CASSSSGTAYNEQFF
DNA: TGTGCCAGCAGTTCCTCCGGGACGGCCTACAATGAGCAGTTCTTC
size: many
J: TRBJ2-1
V: TRBV7-9
D: NA

CDR3: CASSTLRGKGPTEQYF
DNA: TGTGCCAGCAGCACCCTACGTGGAAAGGGCCCTACCGAGCAGTACTTC
size: few
J: TRBJ2-7
V: TRBV11-2
D: NA

CDR3: CASSPGAGTQYF
DNA: TGTGCCAGCAGCCCGGGGGCAGGCACGCAGTATTTT
size: many
J: TRBJ2-3
V: TRBV7-2
D: NA

CDR3: CASTSGWGDIQYF
DNA: TGTGCCAGTACTAGCGGGTGGGGGGACATTCAGTACTTC
size: many
J: TRBJ2-4
V: TRBV7-2
D: TRBD2

CDR3: CASSSGQVSYEQYF
DNA: TGTGCCAGCAGCTCAGGACAGGTGTCCTACGAGCAGTACTTC
size: many
J: TRBJ2-7
V: TRBV7-2
D: TRBD1

CDR3: CASSRKGDPNTGELFF
DNA: TGTGCCAGCAGCCGTAAAGGGGACCCAAACACCGGGGAGCTGTTTTTT
size: once
J: TRBJ2-2
V: TRBV2
D: NA

CDR3: CSPREAGYTDTQYF
DNA: TGCAGTCCGCGAGAAGCGGGCTACACAGATACGCAGTATTTT
size: NA
J: TRBJ2-3
V: TRBV20-1
D: NA

CDR3: CSAKGGENEQFF
DNA: TGCAGTGCTAAGGGAGGAGAAAATGAGCAGTTCTTC
size: few
J: TRBJ2-1
V: TRBV20-1
D: NA

CDR3: CASGPGTSYNEQFF
DNA: TGTGCCAGCGGCCCCGGGACTAGCTACAATGAGCAGTTCTTC
size: few
J: TRBJ2-1
V: TRBV27
D: TRBD2

CDR3: CASSHGTGWYGYTF
DNA: TGTGCCAGCAGCCATGGGACAGGGTGGTATGGCTACACCTTC
size: NA
J: TRBJ1-2
V: TRBV14
D: TRBD1

CDR3: CASSARLVDGDTQYF
DNA: TGTGCCAGCAGCGCCCGACTAGTAGACGGAGATACGCAGTATTTT
size: many
J: TRBJ2-3
V: TRBV7-9
D: NA

CDR3: CASTEGTGALGYTF
DNA: TGTGCCAGCACCGAGGGGACAGGGGCTCTTGGCTACACCTTC
size: few
J: TRBJ1-2
V: TRBV28
D: TRBD1

CDR3: CASSFEGGATDTQYF
DNA: TGTGCCAGCAGTTTCGAGGGGGGCGCGACAGATACGCAGTATTTT
size: NA
J: TRBJ2-3
V: TRBV27
D: NA

CDR3: CASRLGQLQETQYF
DNA: TGTGCCAGCAGGCTCGGACAGCTCCAAGAGACCCAGTACTTC
size: many
J: TRBJ2-5
V: TRBV7-2
D: NA

CDR3: CASSRPSSYEQYF
DNA: TGTGCCAGCAGTCGCCCCTCCTCCTACGAGCAGTACTTC
size: many
J: TRBJ2-7
V: TRBV7-9
D: NA

CDR3: CASREGQITFYEQYF
DNA: TGTGCCAGCAGGGAGGGACAGATAACGTTTTACGAGCAGTACTTC
size: few
J: TRBJ2-7
V: TRBV6-1
D: NA

CDR3: CASTEIGGGGNEQFF
DNA: TGTGCCAGCACTGAGATCGGCGGGGGGGGGAATGAGCAGTTCTTC
size: few
J: TRBJ2-1
V: TRBV2
D: TRBD2

CDR3: CASGLPRSGSSYEQYF
DNA: TGTGCTAGTGGTTTGCCCCGGAGCGGGAGCTCCTACGAGCAGTACTTC
size: few
J: TRBJ2-7
V: TRBV12-5
D: TRBD2

CDR3: CASTQDHAGGNEQFF
DNA: TGTGCCAGCACCCAGGATCATGCCGGGGGGAATGAGCAGTTCTTC
size: few
J: TRBJ2-1
V: TRBV27
D: TRBD2

CDR3: CASTEGGIGNQPQHF
DNA: TGTGCCAGTACCGAAGGGGGGATCGGCAATCAGCCCCAGCATTTT
size: NA
J: TRBJ1-5
V: TRBV19
D: NA

CDR3: CASSLATGEQETQYF
DNA: TGCGCCAGCAGCTTGGCGACAGGTGAACAAGAGACCCAGTACTTC
size: NA
J: TRBJ2-5
V: TRBV5-1
D: NA

CDR3: CASSEDGGWKGPQHF
DNA: TGTGCCAGCAGTGAAGACGGGGGTTGGAAAGGGCCCCAGCATTTT
size: NA
J: TRBJ1-5
V: TRBV6-1
D: NA

CDR3: CASSYTEQYF
DNA: TGTGCCAGCAGCTATACAGAGCAGTACTTC
size: many
J: TRBJ2-7
V: TRBV2
D: NA

CDR3: CASSLGGQVYGYTF
DNA: TGTGCCAGCAGCTTAGGAGGGCAGGTGTATGGCTACACCTTC
size: many
J: TRBJ1-2
V: TRBV7-8
D: NA

CDR3: CASGDRIYEQYF
DNA: TGTGCCAGTGGGGACAGGATCTACGAGCAGTACTTC
size: NA
J: TRBJ2-7
V: TRBV6-2/TRBV6-3
D: TRBD1

CDR3: CASSTRGGPMQQYF
DNA: TGCGCCAGCAGTACCCGGGGAGGCCCAATGCAGCAGTACTTC
size: few
J: TRBJ2-7
V: TRBV5-1
D: NA

CDR3: CASTGQGFNHPQHF
DNA: TGTGCCAGCACTGGACAGGGGTTCAATCACCCCCAGCATTTT
size: once
J: TRBJ1-5
V: TRBV12-3/TRBV12-4
D: TRBD1

CDR3: CATRKEGTEAFF
DNA: TGTGCCACCCGGAAGGAGGGCACTGAAGCTTTCTTT
size: few
J: TRBJ1-1
V: TRBV3-1
D: NA

CDR3: CASSFPGGMSEQFF
DNA: TGTGCCAGCAGTTTTCCAGGGGGCATGAGTGAGCAGTTCTTC
size: NA
J: TRBJ2-1
V: TRBV25-1
D: TRBD1

CDR3: CASSPAGAIYGYTF
DNA: TGTGCCAGCAGCCCGGCAGGGGCTATCTATGGCTACACCTTC
size: NA
J: TRBJ1-2
V: TRBV7-6
D: NA

CDR3: CASSQVSLYVNSPLHF
DNA: TGCGCCAGCAGCCAAGTGTCCCTTTATGTGAATTCACCCCTCCACTTT
size: few
J: TRBJ1-6
V: TRBV4-1
D: NA